These 27 T cell receptor beta chains originate from one sample sequenced in a study of blood T cells in healthy people across ages (dated by TCRdb to between 2014 and 2016). The library was generated by 5' RACE. Data came from an Illumina HiSeq 2500. A second roughly 7 to 12 cycle PCR used a sample-barcoded 5' primer and a J-beta primer mix. Using fastp at Q25 and MiXCR, TCRdb reprocessed the public reads and kept productive beta chains. Every entry covers one CDR3 protein and lists the most common genes and DNA from its rows. In all, the sample holds 700,000 to 1,000,000 distinct CDR3 sequences, and more than 40% of those were seen once. Roughly 19% of the sample lies in the top ten. The sequencing sample was made of blood. The receptors come from a man aged 60 to 69 in good health.

This clonotype appeared a few times. The chain uses TRBV12-3 or TRBV12-4 and TRBJ2-7, with D perhaps assigned TRBD1 or TRBD2 (5 bases each). CDR3 size: 13 residues. Trimming removed 5 bases from V and 7 bases from J, with 15 bases in between. The chain's CDR3 is CASSLGTYNEQYF. Written as DNA, the CDR3 is TGTGCCAGCAGTCTCGGGACCTACAATGAGCAGTACTTC.

The CDR3 spells CASSQGLGVINNEQFF. The CDR3 DNA follows: TGTGCCAGCAGCCAAGGGTTGGGGGTGATCAACAATGAGCAGTTCTTC. The chain uses TRBV14 and TRBJ2-1, with D perhaps being TRBD1 or TRBD2 (5 bases each). CDR1 and CDR2 from the germline V gene are SGHDN and FVKESK. This CDR3 is built from 16 residues. The V end lost 1 base, the J end lost 5 bases, and 15 bases lay between the germline ends.

This clonotype has more than one count but fewer than ten. The V and J genes are TRBV12-3 or TRBV12-4 and TRBJ1-2; 8 nucleotides agree with TRBD1. The junction had 11 bases not matched to a gene; V was cut back by 9 bases and J by 8 bases. The CDR3 has 13 amino acids. CDR3 sequence (DNA): TGTGCCAGTTACAGGGGGACTCGAGAGGGCTACACCTTC. Translated, it gives CASYRGTREGYTF.

This sequence joins TRBV7-2 and TRBJ2-1; D not certain. Looked up from germline, CDR1 is SGHTA and CDR2 is FQGNSA. The CDR3 is made up of 18 amino acids. Deletions cut 3 bases from V and 0 bases from J, with 18 bases between. CDR3 protein: CASSFRSARQSSYNEQFF. CDR3 nucleotides: TGTGCCAGCAGCTTTCGCTCGGCGAGGCAAAGCTCCTACAATGAGCAGTTCTTC.

The chain is built from TRBV11-3 and TRBJ2-1; D call uncertain. V shed 1 base and J shed 1 base, with 8 bases lying between them. Looked up from germline, CDR1 is SGHNT and CDR2 is YENEEA. The CDR3 runs 15 residues. In DNA form, the CDR3 reads TGTGCCAGCAGCTTAGGAATAGGGTCCTACAATGAGCAGTTCTTC. Translation gives CASSLGIGSYNEQFF.

The sample holds a few counts of this clonotype. The CDR3 DNA reads as TGTGCCAGCAGCCGACGGGCCGGCAGGCTTAGCACAGATACGCAGTATTTT. It codes for CASSRRAGRLSTDTQYF. This chain links TRBV5-6 with TRBJ2-3, with D unresolved. The CDR3 has 17 residues. Germline loops: CDR1 SGHDT, CDR2 YYEEEE. Trimming left V 4 bases short and J 0 bases short, with 18 bases between.

V gene TRBV5-6 combines with J gene TRBJ2-7; D ambiguous. The end of the DNA fits TRBJ2-5 better, so the J call may be wrong. CDR3 length: 15 residues. CDR1 SGHDT and CDR2 YYEEEE come from the germline V gene. In nucleotides, the CDR3 is TGTGCCAGCAGCTTGGTTATACTGAATATGGAGACCCAGTACTTC. This encodes CASSLVILNMETQYF.

In this sample, this clonotype turned up a few times. The rearrangement uses TRBV7-2 and TRBJ2-5, with D perhaps matching TRBD1 (6 bases). The CDR3 loop spans 14 amino acids. V lost 2 bases and J 5 bases, leaving 12 bases between the germline ends. The germline CDR1 and CDR2 sequences are SGHTA and FQGNSA. CDR3 sequence reads: CASSLQGRGETQYF. DNA for the CDR3: TGTGCCAGCAGCTTACAGGGGAGAGGGGAGACCCAGTACTTC.

The gene calls are TRBV12-3 or TRBV12-4 and TRBJ2-7; TRBD1 matches at 7 bases. The CDR3 extends over 17 amino acids. Trimming cost V 1 base and J 0 bases; bases outside gene matches: 9. In DNA, the CDR3 is TGTGCCAGCAGTTTAGAGGGGGCCGCAGGGAGCTCCTACGAGCAGTACTTC. Translation: CASSLEGAAGSSYEQYF.

This clonotype showed up just a few times. CDR3 coding DNA: TGTGCCAGCAGTTACTCGTTAGGCCGCGACTCTTACTATGGCTACACCTTC. Protein sequence: CASSYSLGRDSYYGYTF. J is TRBJ1-2 and V is TRBV6-2 or TRBV6-3; D unresolved. From germline, CDR1 is MNHEY and CDR2 SVGEGT. This CDR3 contains 17 residues. The V end lost 0 bases, the J end lost 3 bases, and 17 bases lay between the germline ends.

The chain carries TRBV5-1 and TRBJ2-7; TRBD2 matches at 11 bases. The CDR3 runs to 16 residues. Germline V gives CDR1 SGHRS, CDR2 YFSETQ. The trim removed 4 bases at V and 7 bases at J, leaving 13 bases unmatched. The DNA of the CDR3 is TGCGCCAGCAGCCCCCCGGGTAGCGGGGGGGCGAGAGAGCAGTACTTC. As protein: CASSPPGSGGAREQYF.

V is TRBV24-1 and J is TRBJ2-3; D is undetermined. In germline, CDR1 is KGHDR, CDR2 SFDVKD. Trimming cost V 0 bases and J 5 bases, with 14 bases left between them. There are 16 residues in the CDR3. The CDR3 DNA reads as TGTGCCACCAGTGATTTGCAAGGGCAACTCGAAGATACGCAGTATTTT. It is translated as CATSDLQGQLEDTQYF.

There are a few counts of this clonotype. The rearrangement joins TRBV11-1 to TRBJ2-1, with TRBD1 as a possible D gene (5 bases). From germline, CDR1 is SGHAT and CDR2 FQDESV (reference sequence). Deletions cut 4 bases from V and 2 bases from J, with 12 bases between. This CDR3 spans 15 amino acids. CDR3 in amino acids: CASSSRQRAYNEQFF. In DNA, the CDR3 is TGTGCCAGCAGCTCTCGACAGCGTGCCTACAATGAGCAGTTCTTC.

This clonotype was seen only a few times. The chain joins TRBV11-3 to TRBJ2-4; 7 bases match TRBD1. The DNA end favors TRBJ2-7, so the J call may be wrong. The germline V gene has CDR1 SGHNT and CDR2 YENEEA. CDR3 length: 16 residues. CDR3 in amino acids: CASSLVARGFRYEQYF. DNA for the CDR3: TGTGCCAGCAGCTTAGTCGCCAGGGGGTTCAGGTACGAGCAGTACTTC.

The chain joins TRBV7-8 to TRBJ2-3; TRBD1 matches at 8 bases. Germline CDR1 is SGHVS and CDR2 is FQNEAQ. CDR3 size: 16 residues. V shed 4 bases, J shed 1 base, and the junction held 7 bases outside the gene matches. The chain's CDR3 is CASSSQQGVGTDTQYF. Written as DNA, the CDR3 is TGTGCCAGCAGCTCTCAACAGGGGGTCGGCACAGATACGCAGTATTTT.

The V gene is TRBV4-1, the J gene TRBJ2-7; D call uncertain. Trimming shortened V by 0 bases and J by 6 bases, and 12 bases separated the two germline ends. This CDR3 region has 14 residues. The V gene's germline CDR1 is MGHRA and CDR2 YSYEKL. The CDR3 DNA is TGCGCCAGCAGCCAAGATTTTGCCAGCCGCGAGCAGTACTTC. Translated: CASSQDFASREQYF.

The chain links TRBV12-3 or TRBV12-4 to TRBJ1-4; 9 nucleotides agree with TRBD1. There are 16 residues in the CDR3. V gave up 6 bases and J gave up 3 bases; unmatched junction bases: 8. DNA for the CDR3: TGTGCCAGCAGACACAGGGGGCCTCCGTCTAATGAAAAACTGTTTTTT. Amino acids: CASRHRGPPSNEKLFF.

The gene calls are TRBV15 and TRBJ2-7, with 8 bases identical to TRBD1. Per the germline V gene, CDR1 is LNHNV and CDR2 is YYDKDF (reference sequence). The length of the CDR3 is 14 residues. V dropped 4 bases and J dropped 2; count of bases not matched to a gene: 4. CDR3 residues: CATSTRTGPYEQYF. CDR3 nucleotide sequence: TGTGCCACCAGCACCCGGACAGGGCCCTACGAGCAGTACTTC.

The chain employs TRBV6-5 and TRBJ2-3; 11 positions agree with TRBD2. The CDR3 loop spans 18 amino acids. Germline values: CDR1 MNHEY, CDR2 SVGAGI. After removal of 0 bases from V and 4 bases from J, the junction contained 9 bases not matched to a gene. The CDR3 nucleotides are TGTGCCAGCAGTTACTCCCATGCTAGCGGGGGGCTTGCAGATACGCAGTATTTT. This translates into CASSYSHASGGLADTQYF.

The J gene is TRBJ2-7, the V gene TRBV11-1; the match to TRBD1 covers 7 bases. V gave up 3 bases and J gave up 0 bases; unmatched junction bases: 5. Germline V CDR1 and CDR2: SGHAT, FQDESV (reference sequence). This CDR3 comprises 15 residues. CDR3 DNA sequence: TGTGCCAGCAGCTTGGCAGGGGACAGCTCCTACGAGCAGTACTTC. It yields the protein CASSLAGDSSYEQYF. The full variable domain, rest sourced from reference TRBV11-1 and TRBJ2-7, is EAEVAQSPRYKITEKSQAVAFWCDPISGHATLYWYRQILGQGPELLVQFQDESVVDDSQLPKDRFSAERLKGVDSTLKIQPAELGDSAMYLCASSLAGDSSYEQYFGPGTRLTVT.

The chain has TRBV14 and TRBJ2-3; D is unclear. Trimming cost V 2 bases and J 2 bases, with 11 bases left between them. The CDR3 covers 15 residues. Germline CDR1 SGHDN, CDR2 FVKESK. Written as DNA, the CDR3 is TGTGCCAGCAGCCAACAAATCGGCTACACAGATACGCAGTATTTT. It specifies CASSQQIGYTDTQYF.

The genes are TRBV29-1 and TRBJ2-3, with D perhaps matching TRBD1 (5 bases). The CDR3 length is 14 residues. Trimming shortened V by 7 bases and J by 0 bases, and 14 bases separated the two germline ends. The germline gives CDR1 SQVTM, CDR2 ANQGSEA. This chain's CDR3 is CSGRQSSSTDTQYF. CDR3 DNA sequence: TGCAGCGGAAGACAGAGCTCTAGCACAGATACGCAGTATTTT.

About this clonotype: An end of the junction does not agree with germline; a read error may underlie this. The chain employs TRBV4-3 and TRBJ2-1; no definite D call. The CDR3 extends over 14 amino acids. Germline V gene sequence: CDR1 LGHNA, CDR2 YSLEER. The CDR3 here is CASSQVDYVHERFF. Written as DNA, the CDR3 is TGCGCCAGCAGCCAAGTAGATTACGTACATGAGCGGTTCTTC.

For this clonotype: A read error may explain this, as a much larger clone is one base away. J is TRBJ1-1 and V is TRBV20-1; 7 nucleotides agree with TRBD1. CDR1 is DFQATT, CDR2 SNEGSKA, per germline (reference sequence). The CDR3 sequence is 12 residues long. With 5 bases clipped from V and 3 bases from J, the junction kept 3 bases outside the gene matches. CDR3 amino acids: CSADDRDTEAFF. DNA of the CDR3: TGCAGTGCTGATGACAGGGACACTGAAGCTTTCTTT.

The gene calls are TRBV14 and TRBJ2-2; D ambiguous. The V gene's germline CDR1 is SGHDN and CDR2 FVKESK. V lost 4 bases and J 2 bases, leaving 14 bases between the germline ends. This CDR3 contains 16 residues. Here the CDR3 reads CASSLNLPVNTGELFF. The CDR3 DNA reads TGTGCCAGCAGCCTAAACCTTCCGGTTAACACCGGGGAGCTGTTTTTT.

This chain connects TRBV5-1 to TRBJ2-1; 10 bases fit TRBD2. The germline V gene has CDR1 SGHRS and CDR2 YFSETQ. V shed 4 bases, J shed 0 bases, and the junction held 13 bases outside the gene matches. This CDR3 contains 19 residues. CDR3 in amino acids: CASSQGGLAGGSSYNEQFF. The CDR3 bases are TGCGCCAGCAGCCAGGGGGGGTTAGCGGGGGGTAGCTCCTACAATGAGCAGTTCTTC.

The chain recombines TRBV20-1 with TRBJ2-1; D gene unclear. Trimming removed 3 bases at V and 7 bases at J, with 10 bases between. Germline V CDR1 and CDR2: DFQATT, SNEGSKA (reference sequence). There are 12 residues in the CDR3. The CDR3 coding sequence is TGCAGTGCTAGCATGCTCCAAAATGAGCAGTTCTTC. This gives the protein CSASMLQNEQFF.